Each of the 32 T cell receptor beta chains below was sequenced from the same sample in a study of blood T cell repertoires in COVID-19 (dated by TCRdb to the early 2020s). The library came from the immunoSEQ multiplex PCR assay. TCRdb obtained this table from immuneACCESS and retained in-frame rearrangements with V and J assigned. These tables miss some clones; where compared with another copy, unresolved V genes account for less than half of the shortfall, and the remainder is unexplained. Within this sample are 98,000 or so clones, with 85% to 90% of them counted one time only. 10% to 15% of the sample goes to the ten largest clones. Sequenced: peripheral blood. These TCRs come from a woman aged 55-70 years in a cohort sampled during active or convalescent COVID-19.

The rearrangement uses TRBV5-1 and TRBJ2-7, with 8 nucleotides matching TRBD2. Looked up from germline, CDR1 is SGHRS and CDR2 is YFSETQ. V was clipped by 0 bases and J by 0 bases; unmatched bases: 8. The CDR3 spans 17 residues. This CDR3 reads CASSLGPTSGSSYEQYF. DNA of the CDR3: TGCGCCAGCAGCTTGGGCCCTACTAGCGGAAGCTCCTACGAGCAGTACTTC.

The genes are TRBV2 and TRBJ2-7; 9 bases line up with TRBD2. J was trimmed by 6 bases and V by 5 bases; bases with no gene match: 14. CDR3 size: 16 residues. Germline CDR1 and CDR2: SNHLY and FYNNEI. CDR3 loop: CASSLLGPGTSSEQYF. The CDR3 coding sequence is TGTGCCAGCAGTCTACTAGGACCCGGGACTAGCAGCGAGCAGTACTTC.

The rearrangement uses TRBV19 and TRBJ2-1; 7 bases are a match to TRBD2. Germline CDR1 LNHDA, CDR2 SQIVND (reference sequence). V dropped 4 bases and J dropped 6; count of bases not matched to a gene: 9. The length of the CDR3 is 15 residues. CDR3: CASSKGAGVGNEQFF. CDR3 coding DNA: TGTGCCAGTAGTAAAGGGGCGGGAGTCGGCAATGAGCAGTTCTTC.

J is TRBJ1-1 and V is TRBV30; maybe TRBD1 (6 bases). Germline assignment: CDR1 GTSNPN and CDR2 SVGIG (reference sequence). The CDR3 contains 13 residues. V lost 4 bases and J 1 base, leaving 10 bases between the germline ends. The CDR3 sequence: CAWILQGNTEAFF. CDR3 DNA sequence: TGTGCCTGGATCCTACAGGGGAACACTGAAGCTTTCTTT.

The CDR3 DNA sequence: TGCGCCAGCAGCGCGAGCGTGCTTTCCTACAATGAGCAGTTCTTC. This sequence encodes CASSASVLSYNEQFF. The chain is built from TRBV5-1 and TRBJ2-1, with D unclear. The CDR3 runs 15 residues. V dropped 4 bases and J dropped 1 base, with 12 bases sitting between them. Germline values: CDR1 SGHRS, CDR2 YFSETQ.

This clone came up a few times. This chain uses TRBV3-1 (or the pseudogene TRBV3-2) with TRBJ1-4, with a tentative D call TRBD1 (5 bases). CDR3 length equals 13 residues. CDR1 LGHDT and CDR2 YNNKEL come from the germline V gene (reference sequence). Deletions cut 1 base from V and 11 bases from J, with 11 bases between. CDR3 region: CASSQGDRPKLFF. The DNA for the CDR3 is TGTGCCAGCAGCCAAGGTGACAGACCCAAACTGTTTTTT.

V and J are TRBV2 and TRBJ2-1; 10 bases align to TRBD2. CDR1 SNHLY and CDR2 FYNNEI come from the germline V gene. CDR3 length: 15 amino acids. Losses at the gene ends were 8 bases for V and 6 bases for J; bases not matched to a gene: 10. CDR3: CASRTGTSEPNEQFF. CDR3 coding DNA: TGTGCCAGCCGTACCGGGACTAGCGAGCCCAATGAGCAGTTCTTC.

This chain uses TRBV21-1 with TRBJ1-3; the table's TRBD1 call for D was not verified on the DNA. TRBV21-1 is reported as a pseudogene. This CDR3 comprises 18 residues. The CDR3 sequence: CASNPCTGTGLSGNTIYF. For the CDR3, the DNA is TGTGCCAGCAACCCGTGCACCGGGACAGGGCTCTCTGGAAACACCATATATTTT.

The CDR3 nucleotides read TGTGCCAGCAGCCGGTCGGACAGGGTTGAAGGCTACACCTTC. Its translation: CASSRSDRVEGYTF. The V call is TRBV3-1 (or the pseudogene TRBV3-2), the J call TRBJ1-2, with TRBD1 identical over 8 bases. V shed 4 bases and J 8 bases; nucleotides not matched to a gene: 9. Germline V gene sequence: CDR1 LGHDT, CDR2 YNNKEL (reference sequence). This CDR3 is 14 amino acids long.

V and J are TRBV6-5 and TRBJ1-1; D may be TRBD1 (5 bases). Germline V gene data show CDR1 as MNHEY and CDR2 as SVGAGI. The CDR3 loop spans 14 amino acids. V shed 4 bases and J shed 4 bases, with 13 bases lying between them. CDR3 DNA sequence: TGTGCCAGCAGTTCTGTTCGGGGGGGCACTGAAGCTTTCTTT. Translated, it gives CASSSVRGGTEAFF.

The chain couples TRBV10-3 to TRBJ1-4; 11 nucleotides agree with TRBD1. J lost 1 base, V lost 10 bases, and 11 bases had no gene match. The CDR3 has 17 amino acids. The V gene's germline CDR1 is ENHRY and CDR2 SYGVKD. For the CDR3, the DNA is TGTGCCACTCGGCGGGACAGGGGGAGTGGAACTAATGAAAAACTGTTTTTT. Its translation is CATRRDRGSGTNEKLFF.

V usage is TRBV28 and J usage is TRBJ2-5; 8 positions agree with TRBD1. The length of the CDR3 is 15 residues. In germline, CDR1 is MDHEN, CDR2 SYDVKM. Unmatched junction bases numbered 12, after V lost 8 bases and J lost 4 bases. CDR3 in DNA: TGTGCCAGCGTCTCAGGGGGCCTCTGGCGAGAGACCCAGTACTTC. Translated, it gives CASVSGGLWRETQYF.

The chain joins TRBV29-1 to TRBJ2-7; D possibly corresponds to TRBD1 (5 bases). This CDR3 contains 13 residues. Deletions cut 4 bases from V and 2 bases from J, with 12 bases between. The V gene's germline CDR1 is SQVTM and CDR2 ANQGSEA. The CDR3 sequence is CSVVNRSAYEQYF. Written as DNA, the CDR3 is TGCAGCGTTGTTAACAGGTCAGCCTACGAGCAGTACTTC.

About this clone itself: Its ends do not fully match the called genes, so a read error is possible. CDR3 sequence: CASSQAPGRGGVNEQFF. In DNA, the CDR3 is TGTGCCAGCAGTCAAGCCCCAGGGCGGGGGGGCGTTAATGAGCAGTTCTTC. V and J are TRBV6-1 and TRBJ2-1; TRBD2 agrees at 9 bases. The germline gives CDR1 MNHNS, CDR2 SASEGT. The CDR3 runs 17 residues.

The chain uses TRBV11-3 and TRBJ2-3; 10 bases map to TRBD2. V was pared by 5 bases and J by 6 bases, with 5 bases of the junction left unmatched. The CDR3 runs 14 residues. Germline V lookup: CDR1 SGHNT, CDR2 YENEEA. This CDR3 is CASSRGTSVDTQYF. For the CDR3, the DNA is TGTGCCAGCAGCCGCGGGACTAGCGTGGATACGCAGTATTTT.

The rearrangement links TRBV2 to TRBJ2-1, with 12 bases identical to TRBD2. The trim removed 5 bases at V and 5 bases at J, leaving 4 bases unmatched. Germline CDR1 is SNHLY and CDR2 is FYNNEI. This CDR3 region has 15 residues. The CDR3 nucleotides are TGTGCCAGCAGTCTGACTAGCGGGAGAAACAATGAGCAGTTCTTC. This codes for CASSLTSGRNNEQFF.

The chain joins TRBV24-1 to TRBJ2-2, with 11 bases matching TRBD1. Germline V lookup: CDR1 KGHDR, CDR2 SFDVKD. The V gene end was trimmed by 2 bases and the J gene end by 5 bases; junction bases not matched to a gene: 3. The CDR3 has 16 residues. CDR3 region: CATSDSGTGGTGELFF. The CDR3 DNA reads TGTGCCACCAGTGATTCCGGGACAGGGGGGACCGGGGAGCTGTTTTTT.

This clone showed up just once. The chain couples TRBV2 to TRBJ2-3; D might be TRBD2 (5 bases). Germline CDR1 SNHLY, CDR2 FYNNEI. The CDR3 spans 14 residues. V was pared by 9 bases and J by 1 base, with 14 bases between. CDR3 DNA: TGTGCCAGTCTACCCGAGAGGGGCACAGATACGCAGTATTTT. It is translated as CASLPERGTDTQYF.

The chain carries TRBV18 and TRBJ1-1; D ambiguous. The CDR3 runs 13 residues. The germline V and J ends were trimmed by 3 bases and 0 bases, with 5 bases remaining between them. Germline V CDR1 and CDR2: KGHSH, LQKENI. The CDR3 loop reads CASSPQLNTEAFF. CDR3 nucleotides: TGTGCCAGCTCACCTCAATTGAACACTGAAGCTTTCTTT.

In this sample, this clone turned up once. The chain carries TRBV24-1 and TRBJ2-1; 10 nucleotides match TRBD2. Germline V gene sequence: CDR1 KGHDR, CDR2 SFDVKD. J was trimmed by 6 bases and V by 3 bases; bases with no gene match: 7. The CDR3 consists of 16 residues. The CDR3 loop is CATSDPGTSAFNEQFF. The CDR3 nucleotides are TGTGCCACCAGTGATCCCGGGACTAGCGCCTTCAATGAGCAGTTCTTC.

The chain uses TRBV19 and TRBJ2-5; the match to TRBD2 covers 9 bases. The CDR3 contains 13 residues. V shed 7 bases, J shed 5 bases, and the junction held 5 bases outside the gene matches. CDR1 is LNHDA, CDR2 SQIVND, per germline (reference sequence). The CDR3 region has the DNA TGTGCCAGTACCCCAAGCGGGAGGGAGACCCAGTACTTC. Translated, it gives CASTPSGRETQYF. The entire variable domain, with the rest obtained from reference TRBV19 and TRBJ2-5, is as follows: DGGITQSPKYLFRKEGQNVTLSCEQNLNHDAMYWYRQDPGQGLRLIYYSQIVNDFQKGDIAEGYSVSREKKESFPLTVTSAQKNPTAFYLCASTPSGRETQYFGPGTRLLVL.

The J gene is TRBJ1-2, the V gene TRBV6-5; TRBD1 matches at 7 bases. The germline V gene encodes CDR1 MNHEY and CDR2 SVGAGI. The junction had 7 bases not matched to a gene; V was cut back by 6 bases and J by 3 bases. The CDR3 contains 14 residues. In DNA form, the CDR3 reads TGTGCCAGCAGCAGCCTAGGGACAGACTATGGCTACACCTTC. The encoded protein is CASSSLGTDYGYTF.

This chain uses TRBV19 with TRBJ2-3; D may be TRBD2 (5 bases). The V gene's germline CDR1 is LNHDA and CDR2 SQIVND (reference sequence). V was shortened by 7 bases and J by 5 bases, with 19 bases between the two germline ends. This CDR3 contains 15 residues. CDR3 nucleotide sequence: TGTGCCAGTACCCAACAAAACGGACGGGGAGATACGCAGTATTTT. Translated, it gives CASTQQNGRGDTQYF.

This CDR3 reads CASRRPAYYEQYF. The CDR3 nucleotides are TGTGCCAGCCGGCGGCCGGCCTACTACGAGCAGTACTTC. This chain links TRBV2 with TRBJ2-7; D gene unclear. Per the germline V gene, CDR1 is SNHLY and CDR2 is FYNNEI. The V and J ends lost 8 bases and 3 bases respectively, with 14 bases between them. The CDR3 is made up of 13 amino acids.

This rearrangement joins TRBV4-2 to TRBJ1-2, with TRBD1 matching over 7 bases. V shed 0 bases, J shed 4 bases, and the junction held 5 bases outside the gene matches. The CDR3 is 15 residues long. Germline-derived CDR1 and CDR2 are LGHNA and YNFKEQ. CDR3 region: CASSQDLQGGYGYTF. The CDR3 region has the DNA TGTGCCAGCAGCCAAGACCTCCAGGGGGGCTATGGCTACACCTTC.

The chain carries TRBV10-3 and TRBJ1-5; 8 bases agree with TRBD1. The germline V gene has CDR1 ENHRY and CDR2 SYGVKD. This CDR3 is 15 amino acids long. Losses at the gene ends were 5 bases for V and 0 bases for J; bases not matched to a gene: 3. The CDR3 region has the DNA TGTGCCATCAGTCCAGGGGGCTATAGCAATCAGCCCCAGCATTTT. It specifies CAISPGGYSNQPQHF.

The DNA for the CDR3 is TGTGCCAGCAGAGTAACAGGGGTATCACCCCTCCACTTT. This sequence encodes CASRVTGVSPLHF. This chain uses TRBV2 with TRBJ1-6; 7 nucleotides match TRBD1. Germline V gene lookup returns CDR1 SNHLY and CDR2 FYNNEI. Trimming took 6 bases from V and 10 from J; bases not matched to a gene: 6. The CDR3 contains 13 residues.

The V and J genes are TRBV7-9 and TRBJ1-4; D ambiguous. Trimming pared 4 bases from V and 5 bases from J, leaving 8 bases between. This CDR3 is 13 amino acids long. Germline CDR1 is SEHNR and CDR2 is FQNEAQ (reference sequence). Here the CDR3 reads CASSWALNEKLFF. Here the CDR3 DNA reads TGTGCCAGCAGCTGGGCCCTGAATGAAAAACTGTTTTTT.

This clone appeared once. For the CDR3, the DNA is TGTGCCAGTAGTGATAGGCGGGGCGCCGTCGGGGGCTACACCTTC. Amino acids: CASSDRRGAVGGYTF. The rearrangement links TRBV19 to TRBJ1-2; possibly TRBD1 for D (5 bases). CDR3 size: 15 residues. With 5 bases removed from V and 8 bases from J, the gap between germline ends came to 21 bases. The germline V gene has CDR1 LNHDA and CDR2 SQIVND (reference sequence).

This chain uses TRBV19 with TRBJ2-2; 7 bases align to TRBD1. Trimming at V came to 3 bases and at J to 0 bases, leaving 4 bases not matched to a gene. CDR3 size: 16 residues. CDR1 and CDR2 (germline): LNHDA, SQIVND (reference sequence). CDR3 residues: CASSMEGTANTGELFF. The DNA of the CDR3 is TGTGCCAGTAGTATGGAAGGGACAGCGAACACCGGGGAGCTGTTTTTT.

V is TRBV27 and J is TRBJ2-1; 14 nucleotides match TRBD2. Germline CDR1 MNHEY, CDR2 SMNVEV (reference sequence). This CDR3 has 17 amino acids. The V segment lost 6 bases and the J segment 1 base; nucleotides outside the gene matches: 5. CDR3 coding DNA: TGTGCCAGCAGCCGAAGGACTAGCGGGAGGTCCTACAATGAGCAGTTCTTC. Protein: CASSRRTSGRSYNEQFF.

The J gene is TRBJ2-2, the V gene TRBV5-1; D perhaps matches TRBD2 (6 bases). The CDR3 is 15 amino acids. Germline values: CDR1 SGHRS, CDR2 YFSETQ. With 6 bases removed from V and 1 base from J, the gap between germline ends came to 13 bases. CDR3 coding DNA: TGCGCCAGCACACCGGACGGGGGGAACACCGGGGAGCTGTTTTTT. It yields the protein CASTPDGGNTGELFF.